The 20 T cell receptor beta chains presented below share a single source sample, sequenced in a study of metastatic and nonmetastatic thyroid tumors. Thyroid surgery took place with no prior treatment in any patient. TCRdb re-processed the PCR reads through MiXCR. The top ten hold 6.2% of the sample, which has 4,500 to 6,500 clones, roughly 19% seen once. The source material was adjacent normal tissue. The receptors shown here come from a female donor with papillary thyroid cancer or a benign thyroid nodule (not recorded which). Some clones in this sample may be carry-over from other donors' samples.

By share, this clone ranks as medium-sized. The gene calls are TRBV5-1 and TRBJ1-1, with 7 bases lining up with TRBD1. With 4 bases clipped from V and 0 bases from J, the junction kept 12 bases outside the gene matches. The CDR3 spans 17 residues. Germline loops: CDR1 SGHRS, CDR2 YFSETQ. For the CDR3, the DNA is TGCGCCAGCAGCATTGACAGGGTGGCATCAATGAACACTGAAGCTTTCTTT. Translated, it gives CASSIDRVASMNTEAFF.

This clone was observed a few times. The V gene is TRBV27, the J gene TRBJ2-7, with 7 bases identical to TRBD2. The CDR3 covers 17 residues. Germline CDR1 reads MNHEY; CDR2 reads SMNVEV (reference sequence). The ends lost 5 bases at V and 3 bases at J; junction bases unmatched: 16. The DNA for the CDR3 is TGTGCCAGCAGTCCCAAGCGGGAAAGCTTAACGGACTACGAGCAGTACTTC. Residues: CASSPKRESLTDYEQYF.

In its sample, this clone was seen a few times. V and J are TRBV6-1 and TRBJ2-2; D is uncertain. The CDR3 totals 14 residues. Trimming removed 1 base at V and 7 bases at J, with 10 bases between. The germline V gene has CDR1 MNHNS and CDR2 SASEGT. CDR3 loop: CASSEGVWDGELFF. The CDR3, as DNA: TGTGCCAGCAGTGAAGGCGTTTGGGACGGGGAGCTGTTTTTT.

The V call is TRBV14, the J call TRBJ2-1; D is possibly TRBD2 (5 bases). V was cut by 5 bases and J by 5 bases, with 10 bases left in between. Germline CDR1 SGHDN, CDR2 FVKESK. The CDR3 totals 13 residues. CDR3 DNA: TGTGCCAGCAGCTCCCTAGCTAACAATGAGCAGTTCTTC. Its translation: CASSSLANNEQFF.

This clone was seen repeatedly, ten times or more. The rearrangement joins TRBV6-5 to TRBJ1-4, with unresolved D. Germline CDR1 and CDR2: MNHEY and SVGAGI. CDR3 size: 19 residues. V was trimmed by 2 bases and J by 2 bases, leaving 21 bases between them. Here the CDR3 DNA reads TGTGCCAGCAGTTACCGGTCAGCCAGCGTGAGGGCTACTAATGAAAAACTGTTTTTT. This encodes CASSYRSASVRATNEKLFF.

This clone was seen many times. This clone may be a read error of a much larger clone one base away. V gene TRBV19 combines with J gene TRBJ2-7, with 8 bases lining up with TRBD1. The CDR3 has 14 amino acids. V lost 8 bases to trimming and J lost 5 bases; unmatched junction nucleotides: 11. CDR1 is LNHDA, CDR2 SQIVND, per germline (reference sequence). Written as DNA, the CDR3 is TGTGCCAGTCGTCCGGACAGGGCAGACGACGAGCAGTACTTC. Residues: CASRPDRADDEQYF.

The chain uses TRBV7-8 and TRBJ2-7; 10 nucleotides match TRBD2. The CDR3 consists of 15 residues. Germline-derived CDR1 and CDR2 are SGHVS and FQNEAQ. The junction had 3 bases not matched to a gene; V was cut back by 1 base and J by 3 bases. The CDR3 coding sequence is TGTGCCAGCAGCTTAGTGGCTAGCGGGAGCTACGAGCAGTACGTC. This sequence encodes CASSLVASGSYEQYV.

The chain links TRBV9 to TRBJ2-5; weak D call: TRBD2 (5 bases). V lost 4 bases to trimming and J lost 11 bases, with 18 bases between them. Germline V CDR1 and CDR2: SGDLS, YYNGEE. This CDR3 comprises 13 residues. The CDR3 spells CASSPHNGDTQYF. The DNA for the CDR3 is TGTGCCAGCAGCCCTCATAACGGGGATACTCAGTACTTC.

This clone rates as medium-sized. The V gene is TRBV5-1, the J gene TRBJ1-5; 9 bases are a match to TRBD1. The CDR3 covers 17 residues. The V segment lost 3 bases and the J segment 0 bases; nucleotides outside the gene matches: 7. Per the germline V gene, CDR1 is SGHRS and CDR2 is YFSETQ. The CDR3 nucleotides read TGCGCCAGCAGCTCAGAAAACAGGGGGCCTAGCAATCAGCCCCAGCATTTT. Translated, it gives CASSSENRGPSNQPQHF.

The chain joins TRBV5-1 to TRBJ2-7; 7 nucleotides line up with TRBD2. The CDR3 contains 15 residues. Trimming took 2 bases from V and 6 from J; bases not matched to a gene: 11. CDR1 SGHRS and CDR2 YFSETQ come from the germline V gene. The CDR3 DNA reads as TGCGCCAGCAGCTTCTTCCTAGCGGTCGAGGGCGAGCAGTACTTC. As protein: CASSFFLAVEGEQYF. Using reference TRBV5-1 and TRBJ2-7 for the parts outside the CDR3, the full variable domain is KAGVTQTPRYLIKTRGQQVTLSCSPISGHRSVSWYQQTPGQGLQFLFEYFSETQRNKGNFPGRFSGRQFSNSRSEMNVSTLELGDSALYLCASSFFLAVEGEQYFGPGTRLTVT.

In this sample, this clone turned up once. The V and J genes are TRBV5-1 and TRBJ2-5; 7 bases align to TRBD2. The V gene's germline CDR1 is SGHRS and CDR2 YFSETQ. With 3 bases clipped from V and 3 bases from J, the junction kept 20 bases outside the gene matches. This CDR3 has 19 amino acids. The CDR3, as DNA: TGCGCCAGCAGCTCGTTTCGACTAGCTGGATGTTCGGTAAAAGAGACCCAGTACTTC. It is translated as CASSSFRLAGCSVKETQYF.

The chain joins TRBV2 to TRBJ1-2, with D possibly TRBD1 on 5 matching bases. The CDR3 is 14 amino acids. Germline V CDR1 and CDR2: SNHLY, FYNNEI. Trimming left V 7 bases short and J 0 bases short, with 12 bases between. CDR3 loop: CASTLDSANYGYTF. In DNA, the CDR3 is TGTGCCAGCACCCTCGACAGTGCTAACTATGGCTACACCTTC.

This clone was seen repeatedly, ten times or more. The chain links TRBV3-1 to TRBJ2-5; no firm D call. Trimming removed 4 bases at V and 3 bases at J, with 6 bases between. This CDR3 has 12 residues. Germline V gene sequence: CDR1 LGHDT, CDR2 YNNKEL (reference sequence). The CDR3 nucleotides read TGTGCCAGCAGCCGGCCAAAAGAGACCCAGTACTTC. Translated, it gives CASSRPKETQYF.

V and J are TRBV27 and TRBJ2-2; D possibly matches TRBD1 or TRBD2 (5 bases each). The CDR3 length is 14 residues. CDR1 is MNHEY, CDR2 SMNVEV, per germline (reference sequence). V was cut by 6 bases and J by 5 bases, with 13 bases left in between. CDR3 coding DNA: TGTGCCAGCAGCCTGGGGGATACGACCGGGGAGCTGTTTTTT. Protein sequence: CASSLGDTTGELFF.

The chain carries TRBV20-1 and TRBJ2-1, with TRBD2 identical over 9 bases. V lost 6 bases to trimming and J lost 9 bases; unmatched junction nucleotides: 12. Germline CDR1 is DFQATT and CDR2 is SNEGSKA (reference sequence). The CDR3 consists of 14 residues. The DNA for the CDR3 is TGCAGTGCCCCCCTTGCGGGGGGGCGTCTTGAGCAGTTCTTC. Translation: CSAPLAGGRLEQFF.

This clone was seen a few times. The CDR3 here is CAGGRKGGEQFF. CDR3 bases: TGTGCCGGAGGGAGAAAGGGGGGTGAGCAGTTCTTC. V is TRBV10-3 and J is TRBJ2-1, with D perhaps being TRBD1 or TRBD2 (6 bases each). With 11 bases removed from V and 9 bases from J, the gap between germline ends came to 17 bases. This CDR3 is 12 amino acids long. The germline V gene encodes CDR1 ENHRY and CDR2 SYGVKD.

Only a few counts were recorded for this clone. The genes are TRBV6-1 and TRBJ1-1; D gene unclear. The CDR3 length is 14 residues. The germline V gene has CDR1 MNHNS and CDR2 SASEGT. V shed 2 bases and J shed 7 bases, with 14 bases lying between them. CDR3 loop: CASSETKAALEAFF. The CDR3 DNA reads TGTGCCAGCAGTGAAACGAAGGCCGCCCTTGAAGCTTTCTTT.

This clone is labeled as large (0.1 to 1%). The chain joins TRBV30 to TRBJ2-7; maybe TRBD2 (5 bases). Germline V CDR1 and CDR2: GTSNPN, SVGIG (reference sequence). The ends were cut back, 2 bases at V and 3 bases at J, with 8 bases in the middle. CDR3 length: 12 amino acids. CDR3 sequence (DNA): TGTGCCTGGAGTCCTAGCTTCTACGAGCAGTACTTC. Translated: CAWSPSFYEQYF.

The chain links TRBV28 to TRBJ1-4; 10 bases agree with TRBD1. The CDR3 totals 14 residues. Germline V gene lookup returns CDR1 MDHEN and CDR2 SYDVKM. V shed 10 bases and J 7 bases; nucleotides not matched to a gene: 9. The CDR3 DNA follows: TGTGCCACCTCCTTGACAGGGGGCATTGAAAAACTGTTTTTT. This sequence encodes CATSLTGGIEKLFF. Full variable domain (rest looked up from reference TRBV28 and TRBJ1-4): DVKVTQSSRYLVKRTGEKVFLECVQDMDHENMFWYRQDPGLGLRLIYFSYDVKMKEKGDIPEGYSVSREKKERFSLILESASTNQTSMYLCATSLTGGIEKLFFGSGTQLSVL.

This clone was recorded at least ten times. The chain combines TRBV19 with TRBJ1-4; D perhaps matches TRBD1 (6 bases). Trimming left V 2 bases short and J 5 bases short, with 18 bases between. Germline V gene sequence: CDR1 LNHDA, CDR2 SQIVND (reference sequence). The CDR3 is made up of 17 amino acids. CDR3 DNA sequence: TGTGCCAGTAGTATAAACAGGGATTCGGGCCAGAATGAAAAACTGTTTTTT. Its protein is CASSINRDSGQNEKLFF.